This record concerns one T cell receptor (beta chain) sequence. CDR1 is DFQATT and CDR2 is SNEGSKA in the germline V gene (reference sequence). CDR3 length: 16 amino acids. The V end was cut by 1 base, the J end by 2 bases, with 17 bases between. RNA in amounts of roughly 0.45 to 1 ug was reverse transcribed with random hexamers. Using its own MiXCR run on the immunoSEQ multiplex PCR reads, TCRdb lists one record per CDR3 protein. The sample has roughly 180,000 distinct CDR3 sequences, about 95% seen once. This sample was taken from a study of CD8 T cells in Susac syndrome. At the level of the study: There were five or six sequenced Susac syndrome patients with active disease and about 8 in remission.

V gene TRBV20-1 combines with J gene TRBJ2-5; TRBD1 or TRBD2 may be the D gene (6 bases each). The clonotype originates from a human donor with Susac syndrome. The sequenced sample consisted of CD4+ T cells from PBMCs. The CDR3 DNA reads as TGCAGTGCTAGAGCTTTAACGGGGGCCTTGCAAGAGACCCAGTACTTC. Translation gives CSARALTGALQETQYF.